The entry that follows covers one T cell receptor (beta chain) sequence. Antigen specificity is unknown. With V trimmed by 4 bases and J by 7 bases, 16 bases remained unmatched. The CDR3 sequence is 16 residues long. The germline V gene has CDR1 SGDLS and CDR2 YYNGEE. PCR amplification relied on 60 Vbeta primers (plus 13 Jbeta primers). Produced via immunoSEQ multiplex PCR; TCRdb's table is partial and in-frame only. The table records over 100,000 clones, 78% of them present only once. Donors sampled were nominally healthy, though unrecorded immune exposures were likely. This specimen belongs to a study of cytomegalovirus exposure and HLA in healthy donors. Study-wide points: The classifier reportedly diagnosed cytomegalovirus status with high specificity and sensitivity. Most TCR sequences were seen very rarely across donors, but some public TCRs occurred in many. As confirmed in vitro, a few CMV-associated chains were specific for CMV antigens.

The specimen sequenced was PBMCs. This TCR derives from a female donor in good health and CMV-seronegative. The V call is TRBV9, the J call TRBJ1-1; TRBD1 matches 7 bases. CDR3 sequence (DNA): TGTGCCAGCAGCCTCATCGGGACAGAAGTCCCACATGAAGCTTTCTTT. Protein product: CASSLIGTEVPHEAFF.